These 24 T cell receptor beta chains were all obtained from the same sample, sequenced in a study of shared clonotypes between healthy human individuals. This table comes from immunoSEQ multiplex PCR, and its TCRdb copy is limited to in-frame clones, with some not included. The table lists about 1.1 million clones, around three quarters of them singletons. The sample consisted of memory CD4+ T cells from PBMCs. The subset: CD45RA-negative fraction. The source of these receptors is a man aged 18 to 35 in good health. Some clones in this sample may be carry-over from other donors' samples.

V and J are TRBV7-9 and TRBJ1-1, with a tentative D call TRBD1 (5 bases). The V end lost 2 bases, the J end lost 4 bases, and 20 bases lay between the germline ends. This CDR3 comprises 17 residues. CDR1 SEHNR and CDR2 FQNEAQ come from the germline V gene (reference sequence). In DNA form, the CDR3 reads TGTGCCAGCAGCTTAACCGGGGTCGGGGGGATGGTCACTGAAGCTTTCTTT. Translation gives CASSLTGVGGMVTEAFF.

This clone is a singleton in its sample. A read error may account for a junction end that differs from germline. The gene calls are TRBV20-1 and TRBJ2-1; 7 bases fit TRBD1. The length of the CDR3 is 11 residues. CDR1 and CDR2 from the germline V gene are DFQATT and SNEGSKA (reference sequence). The CDR3 coding sequence is TGCAGTGCTAAGGATTTGCTCCAGGGGGTCTTC. It codes for CSAKDLLQGVF.

The chain uses TRBV7-3 and TRBJ2-5; D may correspond to TRBD1 or TRBD2 (5 bases each). Germline assignment: CDR1 SGHTA and CDR2 FQGTGA. Trimming removed 5 bases at V and 7 bases at J, with 11 bases between. The CDR3 contains 12 residues. The CDR3 DNA sequence: TGTGCCAGCAGCGACCTGAGGGGGACCCAGTACTTC. This encodes CASSDLRGTQYF.

This clone was observed a single time. CDR3 loop: CASTTTANEAFF. The CDR3 DNA follows: TGTGCCAGCACCACTACAGCGAATGAAGCTTTCTTT. V is TRBV7-9 and J is TRBJ1-1; no firm D call. The germline gives CDR1 SEHNR, CDR2 FQNEAQ (reference sequence). This CDR3 region has 12 residues. V was cut by 7 bases and J by 7 bases, with 13 bases left in between.

This clone was counted a few times. The chain carries TRBV18 and TRBJ1-1; D gene ambiguous. This CDR3 region has 12 residues. Trimming took 0 bases from V and 5 from J, leaving 4 bases between them. Germline V gives CDR1 KGHSH, CDR2 LQKENI. The chain's CDR3 is CASSPPKTEAFF. DNA for the CDR3: TGTGCCAGCTCACCACCAAAGACTGAAGCTTTCTTT. Filled out from reference TRBV18 and TRBJ1-1, the complete variable domain reads NAGVMQNPRHLVRRRGQEARLRCSPMKGHSHVYWYRQLPEEGLKFMVYLQKENIIDESGMPKERFSAEFPKEGPSILRIQQVVRGDSAAYFCASSPPKTEAFFGQGTRLTVV.

The V gene is TRBV6-1, the J gene TRBJ2-7; 11 bases agree with TRBD1. The germline gives CDR1 MNHNS, CDR2 SASEGT. This CDR3 contains 18 residues. V lost 1 base and J lost 3; bases outside the gene matches: 11. In DNA form, the CDR3 reads TGTGCCAGCAGTGAAGGTTTAGGGACAGGGGGGCTTAACTACGAGCAGTACTTC. It encodes CASSEGLGTGGLNYEQYF.

V and J are TRBV28 and TRBJ1-4; perhaps TRBD1 as D (5 bases). With 9 bases removed from V and 8 bases from J, the gap between germline ends came to 19 bases. There are 14 residues in the CDR3. Germline V CDR1 and CDR2: MDHEN, SYDVKM. The DNA of the CDR3 is TGTGCCAGTCTTCCCGGGGGTATTACGGAAAAACTGTTTTTT. Translation: CASLPGGITEKLFF.

V gene TRBV5-1 combines with J gene TRBJ2-7; unclear D gene. In germline, CDR1 is SGHRS, CDR2 YFSETQ. This CDR3 region has 12 residues. Between the trimmed V and J ends, which lost 3 bases and 6 bases, there was a span of 10 bases. The CDR3 loop reads CASSSGSLEQYF. The CDR3 DNA reads TGCGCCAGCAGCTCGGGCTCCCTCGAGCAGTACTTC.

This chain links TRBV30 with TRBJ2-2; the match to TRBD2 covers 8 bases. CDR3 length equals 14 residues. Trimming took 5 bases from V and 7 from J; bases not matched to a gene: 9. The germline V gene has CDR1 GTSNPN and CDR2 SVGIG (reference sequence). CDR3 DNA sequence: TGTGCCTGGGGTTCGACTAGCGTATACGGGGAGCTGTTTTTT. The encoded protein is CAWGSTSVYGELFF.

This clone was picked up a small number of times. This chain uses TRBV7-8 with TRBJ2-3, with TRBD2 matching over 14 bases. Per germline, CDR1 SGHVS and CDR2 FQNEAQ. The CDR3 sequence is 18 residues long. V lost 4 bases and J lost 4; bases outside the gene matches: 10. The CDR3: CASSYPGLAGVVSDTQYF. DNA for the CDR3: TGTGCCAGCAGCTACCCGGGACTAGCGGGAGTAGTGTCAGATACGCAGTATTTT. The variable domain in full, completed from reference TRBV7-8 and TRBJ2-3, reads GAGVSQSPRYKVAKRGQDVALRCDPISGHVSLFWYQQALGQGPEFLTYFQNEAQLDKSGLPSDRFFAERPEGSVSTLKIQRTQQEDSAVYLCASSYPGLAGVVSDTQYFGPGTRLTVL.

This chain joins TRBV5-1 and TRBJ2-3, with 9 positions matching TRBD2. The CDR3 extends over 16 amino acids. V shed 4 bases, J shed 1 base, and the junction held 7 bases outside the gene matches. Germline CDR1 is SGHRS and CDR2 is YFSETQ. In DNA, the CDR3 is TGCGCCAGCAGCCCCTTAGCGGGAGCAGGCACAGATACGCAGTATTTT. Translated: CASSPLAGAGTDTQYF.

This chain joins TRBV5-1 and TRBJ1-4, with TRBD1 matching 8 bases. From germline, CDR1 is SGHRS and CDR2 YFSETQ. The CDR3 spans 14 residues. V lost 5 bases and J lost 7; bases outside the gene matches: 7. In DNA form, the CDR3 reads TGCGCCAGCAGTCCTGACAGGGGAATTGAAAAACTGTTTTTT. It specifies CASSPDRGIEKLFF. Supplemented by reference TRBV5-1 and TRBJ1-4, the full variable domain reads KAGVTQTPRYLIKTRGQQVTLSCSPISGHRSVSWYQQTPGQGLQFLFEYFSETQRNKGNFPGRFSGRQFSNSRSEMNVSTLELGDSALYLCASSPDRGIEKLFFGSGTQLSVL.

This chain links TRBV5-6 with TRBJ2-7; 9 bases fit TRBD1. Trimming took 3 bases from V and 5 from J; bases not matched to a gene: 9. The germline CDR1 and CDR2 sequences are SGHDT and YYEEEE. CDR3 length: 15 residues. CDR3 bases: TGTGCCAGCAGCTCCACCGGGACAGGGATGGACGAGCAGTACTTC. It yields the protein CASSSTGTGMDEQYF. The variable domain in full, completed from reference TRBV5-6 and TRBJ2-7, reads DAGVTQSPTHLIKTRGQQVTLRCSPKSGHDTVSWYQQALGQGPQFIFQYYEEEERQRGNFPDRFSGHQFPNYSSELNVNALLLGDSALYLCASSSTGTGMDEQYFGPGTRLTVT.

This clone was observed a few times. The J gene is TRBJ1-1, the V gene TRBV13; D is unclear. Germline V CDR1 and CDR2: PRHDT, FYEKMQ (reference sequence). Deletions cut 1 base from V and 3 bases from J, with 18 bases between. CDR3 length: 17 residues. CDR3: CASSLDGRTFGDTEAFF. The CDR3 DNA reads as TGTGCCAGCAGCTTAGACGGTCGTACGTTCGGGGACACTGAAGCTTTCTTT.

There are a few counts of this clone. The CDR3 region is CASSRDRYQETQYF. DNA of the CDR3: TGTGCCAGCAGTCGCGACAGGTACCAAGAGACCCAGTACTTC. The rearrangement links TRBV11-1 to TRBJ2-5; possible D gene TRBD1, 6 bases. The germline V and J ends were trimmed by 6 bases and 0 bases, with 11 bases remaining between them. This CDR3 spans 14 amino acids. Germline V gives CDR1 SGHAT, CDR2 FQDESV (reference sequence).

The chain is built from TRBV29-1 and TRBJ2-7, with TRBD1 as a possible D gene (5 bases). The V and J ends lost 4 bases and 0 bases respectively, with 10 bases between them. Germline V gene lookup returns CDR1 SQVTM and CDR2 ANQGSEA. This CDR3 has 13 residues. The CDR3, as DNA: TGCAGCGTTGTAGAGACAGCCTCCTACGAGCAGTACTTC. Translated: CSVVETASYEQYF.

V and J are TRBV6-6 and TRBJ2-2; tentatively, D is TRBD2 (6 bases). The CDR3 covers 15 residues. CDR1 is MNHNY, CDR2 SVGAGI, per germline (reference sequence). The V gene lost 10 bases and the J gene lost 0 bases, with 15 bases spanning the gap. CDR3 protein: CATLRGSTNTGELFF. The DNA of the CDR3 is TGTGCCACCTTGCGGGGCTCCACGAACACCGGGGAGCTGTTTTTT.

Points on this clone: Other DNA variants within this sample encode the same CDR3. This CDR3 is CASSYSRNTEAFF. Here the CDR3 DNA reads TGTGCCAGCAGTTACTCGAGGAACACTGAAGCTTTCTTT. The gene calls are TRBV6-6 and TRBJ1-1; D uncertain. Germline lookup yields CDR1 MNHNY and CDR2 SVGAGI (reference sequence). V lost 0 bases and J 1 base, leaving 3 bases between the germline ends. This CDR3 has 13 residues.

This chain joins TRBV30 and TRBJ1-1, with D perhaps matching TRBD1 (6 bases). This CDR3 contains 11 residues. The ends were cut back, 7 bases at V and 10 bases at J, with 16 bases in the middle. Germline assignment: CDR1 GTSNPN and CDR2 SVGIG (reference sequence). CDR3 loop: CALGGPAGAFF. The CDR3 nucleotides are TGTGCCTTGGGGGGGCCCGCAGGAGCTTTCTTT.

The V and J genes are TRBV7-8 and TRBJ2-6; no clear D. Germline V gene lookup returns CDR1 SGHVS and CDR2 FQNEAQ. The V and J ends lost 0 bases and 1 base respectively, with 19 bases between them. This CDR3 is 20 amino acids long. CDR3 amino acids: CASSLALGPSLGSGANVLTF. The DNA for the CDR3 is TGTGCCAGCAGCTTAGCCCTCGGACCGTCCTTGGGTTCTGGGGCCAACGTCCTGACTTTC.

This chain links TRBV9 with TRBJ2-7; 7 bases align to TRBD2. In germline, CDR1 is SGDLS, CDR2 YYNGEE. V was clipped by 0 bases and J by 3 bases; unmatched bases: 6. The CDR3 has 15 residues. In DNA form, the CDR3 reads TGTGCCAGCAGCGTAGGAGGCGGGAGCAACTACGAGCAGTACTTC. Translation: CASSVGGGSNYEQYF.

In this sample, this clone turned up a few times. The chain links TRBV12-5 to TRBJ2-5; 11 bases align to TRBD1. V was clipped by 6 bases and J by 7 bases; unmatched bases: 4. The germline V gene has CDR1 LGHNT and CDR2 FRNRAP. This CDR3 spans 13 amino acids. The CDR3 loop reads CASGRGTGGTQYF. CDR3 coding DNA: TGTGCTAGTGGCCGGGGGACAGGGGGGACCCAGTACTTC.

Only a few counts were recorded for this clone. This sequence joins TRBV15 and TRBJ1-5; D not certain. V dropped 1 base and J dropped 3 bases, with 10 bases sitting between them. Germline CDR1 is LNHNV and CDR2 is YYDKDF (reference sequence). The CDR3 extends over 15 amino acids. The CDR3 is CATSRGVDLNQPQHF. CDR3 DNA: TGTGCCACCAGCAGAGGAGTCGACCTCAATCAGCCCCAGCATTTT.

This clone was observed once. The rearrangement uses TRBV28 and TRBJ1-4; D possibly corresponds to TRBD1 (6 bases). V lost 5 bases and J 0 bases, leaving 13 bases between the germline ends. Germline V gene data show CDR1 as MDHEN and CDR2 as SYDVKM. This CDR3 is built from 16 residues. The CDR3 region has the DNA TGTGCCAGCAGTCCCCAGGGGCGTGCAACTAATGAAAAACTGTTTTTT. Translating gives CASSPQGRATNEKLFF.